A selection of T cell receptor beta chains follows, all from one sample in a study of blood T cell repertoires in COVID-19. The assay was immunoSEQ multiplex PCR, and TCRdb's table has in-frame clones only and misses some. Of some 290,000 clones in the sample, 90% to 95% are singletons; the top ten hold 3% to 5%. The sample comprised PBMCs or T cells enriched from blood (not recorded which). These receptors came from a woman younger than 45 who had been exposed to COVID-19. CDR3s include the opening cysteine and the closing phenylalanine or tryptophan. A D gene is named only where the DNA matches it firmly. Rows give clone size only sometimes, using once, few, many, or a class for an expanded clone.

j_call: TRBJ1-2
v_call: TRBV10-3
clone_size: NA
d_call: NA
cdr3_aa: CATTAREGWGTRPNYGYTF
cdr3_nt: TGTGCCACCACCGCAAGGGAGGGATGGGGGACCCGTCCTAACTATGGCTACACCTTC

j_call: TRBJ2-5
v_call: TRBV7-2
clone_size: NA
d_call: TRBD2
cdr3_aa: CASSHLAGGRETQYF
cdr3_nt: TGTGCCAGCAGCCATCTAGCGGGGGGCCGGGAGACCCAGTACTTC

j_call: TRBJ2-2
v_call: TRBV5-1
clone_size: NA
d_call: TRBD2
cdr3_aa: CASSLASGVNTGELFF
cdr3_nt: TGCGCCAGCAGCTTGGCTAGCGGGGTAAACACCGGGGAGCTGTTTTTT

j_call: TRBJ1-2
v_call: TRBV27
clone_size: NA
d_call: TRBD1
cdr3_aa: CASSPMDRTHYGYTF
cdr3_nt: TGTGCCAGCAGTCCAATGGACAGGACACACTATGGCTACACCTTC

j_call: TRBJ2-1
v_call: TRBV7-2
clone_size: NA
d_call: NA
cdr3_aa: CASTITSYNEQFF
cdr3_nt: TGTGCCAGCACCATAACAAGTTACAATGAGCAGTTCTTC

j_call: TRBJ2-1
v_call: TRBV11-2
clone_size: NA
d_call: NA
cdr3_aa: CASSLGGYSTNEQFF
cdr3_nt: TGTGCCAGCAGCTTAGGCGGCTACTCCACTAATGAGCAGTTCTTC

j_call: TRBJ1-1
v_call: TRBV19
clone_size: once
d_call: NA
cdr3_aa: CASSIPGTEAFF
cdr3_nt: TGTGCCAGTAGTATACCGGGGACTGAAGCTTTCTTT

j_call: TRBJ2-3
v_call: TRBV11-3
clone_size: NA
d_call: NA
cdr3_aa: CASSLDSHTQYF
cdr3_nt: TGTGCCAGCAGCTTAGATTCTCATACGCAGTATTTT

j_call: TRBJ1-1
v_call: TRBV19
clone_size: NA
d_call: NA
cdr3_aa: CASSIVPGRGANTEAFF
cdr3_nt: TGTGCCAGTAGTATAGTCCCAGGGAGGGGAGCGAACACTGAAGCTTTCTTT

j_call: TRBJ1-2
v_call: TRBV6-5
clone_size: once
d_call: NA
cdr3_aa: CASRQGYGYTF
cdr3_nt: TGTGCCAGCAGACAGGGCTATGGCTACACCTTC

j_call: TRBJ1-1
v_call: TRBV30
clone_size: NA
d_call: TRBD1
cdr3_aa: CAWRRDRGWTEAFF
cdr3_nt: TGTGCCTGGAGACGGGACAGGGGATGGACTGAAGCTTTCTTT

j_call: TRBJ2-7
v_call: TRBV19
clone_size: once
d_call: TRBD1
cdr3_aa: CASSHRGEQYF
cdr3_nt: TGTGCCAGTAGCCACAGGGGTGAGCAGTACTTC

j_call: TRBJ1-2
v_call: TRBV7-9
clone_size: NA
d_call: NA
cdr3_aa: CAVGRANYGYTF
cdr3_nt: TGTGCCGTCGGCAGGGCTAACTATGGCTACACCTTC

j_call: TRBJ2-3
v_call: TRBV19
clone_size: NA
d_call: TRBD2
cdr3_aa: CASSRASGGTTDTQYF
cdr3_nt: TGTGCCAGTAGTAGGGCTAGCGGGGGGACCACAGATACGCAGTATTTT

j_call: TRBJ1-1
v_call: TRBV9
clone_size: NA
d_call: NA
cdr3_aa: CASSASPEYTEAFF
cdr3_nt: TGTGCCAGCAGCGCTTCTCCGGAGTACACTGAAGCTTTCTTT

j_call: TRBJ1-5
v_call: TRBV18
clone_size: once
d_call: NA
cdr3_aa: CASSPTTDIKPQHF
cdr3_nt: TGTGCCAGCTCACCAACGACCGACATAAAGCCCCAGCATTTT

j_call: TRBJ1-4
v_call: TRBV4-1
clone_size: NA
d_call: TRBD1
cdr3_aa: CASSQDLWTGFEKLFF
cdr3_nt: TGCGCCAGCAGCCAAGATCTTTGGACAGGGTTTGAAAAACTGTTTTTT

j_call: TRBJ1-2
v_call: TRBV5-1
clone_size: NA
d_call: NA
cdr3_aa: CASSPQGTLANYGYTF
cdr3_nt: TGCGCCAGCAGCCCCCAGGGTACCTTAGCTAACTATGGCTACACCTTC

j_call: TRBJ1-2
v_call: TRBV6-5
clone_size: NA
d_call: NA
cdr3_aa: CASSYGRENTF
cdr3_nt: TGTGCCAGCAGTTACGGCAGGGAAAACACCTTC

j_call: TRBJ1-3
v_call: TRBV9
clone_size: NA
d_call: NA
cdr3_aa: CASSQQSSGNTIYF
cdr3_nt: TGTGCCAGCAGCCAACAGAGCTCTGGAAACACCATATATTTT

j_call: TRBJ1-1
v_call: TRBV5-1
clone_size: NA
d_call: NA
cdr3_aa: CASSLILGGTEAFF
cdr3_nt: TGCGCCAGCAGCTTGATCTTAGGGGGCACTGAAGCTTTCTTT

j_call: TRBJ1-2
v_call: TRBV30
clone_size: NA
d_call: NA
cdr3_aa: CAWSVLSGLYLYGYTF
cdr3_nt: TGTGCCTGGAGTGTACTATCTGGACTTTACCTCTATGGCTACACCTTC

j_call: TRBJ2-1
v_call: TRBV4-2
clone_size: NA
d_call: TRBD2
cdr3_aa: CASSQEATPTLAASSYNEQFF
cdr3_nt: TGTGCCAGCAGCCAAGAAGCTACCCCTACGCTAGCGGCCAGCTCCTACAATGAGCAGTTCTTC

j_call: TRBJ1-1
v_call: TRBV13
clone_size: NA
d_call: TRBD1
cdr3_aa: CASSRGTDRGLRAFF
cdr3_nt: TGTGCCAGCAGCCGAGGAACCGACAGGGGGCTAAGAGCTTTCTTT

j_call: TRBJ2-4
v_call: TRBV6-5
clone_size: NA
d_call: TRBD1
cdr3_aa: CASLNRGLGIQYF
cdr3_nt: TGTGCCAGCCTGAACAGGGGGCTTGGGATTCAGTACTTC

j_call: TRBJ1-4
v_call: TRBV9
clone_size: NA
d_call: TRBD1
cdr3_aa: CASSGGQINEKLFF
cdr3_nt: TGTGCCAGCAGCGGGGGACAGATAAATGAAAAACTGTTTTTT

j_call: TRBJ2-2
v_call: TRBV10-3
clone_size: NA
d_call: TRBD1
cdr3_aa: CAISEGTGNLYTGELFF
cdr3_nt: TGTGCCATCAGTGAGGGGACAGGGAATCTGTACACCGGGGAGCTGTTTTTT

j_call: TRBJ2-1
v_call: TRBV9
clone_size: few
d_call: TRBD1
cdr3_aa: CASSLGQGRFNEQFF
cdr3_nt: TGTGCCAGCAGCCTCGGACAGGGTAGGTTCAATGAGCAGTTCTTC

j_call: TRBJ1-2
v_call: TRBV5-5
clone_size: NA
d_call: NA
cdr3_aa: CASSSMTRRPGYTF
cdr3_nt: TGTGCCAGCAGCTCAATGACAAGGAGGCCTGGCTACACCTTC

j_call: TRBJ1-4
v_call: TRBV13
clone_size: NA
d_call: NA
cdr3_aa: CASSFSRVGQTRVKLFF
cdr3_nt: TGTGCCAGCAGTTTTAGCCGAGTTGGACAGACGAGAGTAAAACTGTTTTTT

j_call: TRBJ2-3
v_call: TRBV5-1
clone_size: few
d_call: NA
cdr3_aa: CASSLDRGTDTQYF
cdr3_nt: TGCGCCAGCAGCTTGGATCGCGGCACAGATACGCAGTATTTT

j_call: TRBJ1-2
v_call: TRBV29-1
clone_size: once
d_call: TRBD1
cdr3_aa: CSVEVPIGTGNYGYTF
cdr3_nt: TGCAGCGTTGAAGTCCCGATCGGGACAGGGAACTATGGCTACACCTTC

j_call: TRBJ1-2
v_call: TRBV11-2
clone_size: NA
d_call: TRBD1
cdr3_aa: CASIDIAGGYGYTF
cdr3_nt: TGTGCCAGCATCGATATCGCAGGGGGCTATGGCTACACCTTC

j_call: TRBJ2-3
v_call: TRBV6-2/TRBV6-3
clone_size: once
d_call: TRBD2
cdr3_aa: CASSVVGTTFTDTQYF
cdr3_nt: TGTGCCAGCAGCGTGGTGGGGACTACTTTTACAGATACGCAGTATTTT

j_call: TRBJ1-6
v_call: TRBV6-1
clone_size: once
d_call: TRBD1
cdr3_aa: CASSDGQGFNSPLHF
cdr3_nt: TGTGCCAGCAGTGATGGACAGGGCTTTAATTCACCCCTCCACTTT

j_call: TRBJ1-4
v_call: TRBV7-7
clone_size: few
d_call: TRBD1
cdr3_aa: CASSGVQGQVTREKLFF
cdr3_nt: TGTGCCAGCAGCGGAGTACAGGGACAGGTAACGCGTGAAAAACTGTTTTTT

j_call: TRBJ2-1
v_call: TRBV24-1
clone_size: NA
d_call: TRBD2
cdr3_aa: CATSDLWVGERGPNNEQFF
cdr3_nt: TGTGCCACCAGTGATTTGTGGGTCGGGGAGCGGGGGCCGAACAATGAGCAGTTCTTC

j_call: TRBJ1-1
v_call: TRBV28
clone_size: NA
d_call: TRBD1
cdr3_aa: CASSDRGRLLPEAFF
cdr3_nt: TGTGCCAGCAGTGACAGGGGGCGCCTGTTACCTGAAGCTTTCTTT

j_call: TRBJ2-2
v_call: TRBV9
clone_size: NA
d_call: NA
cdr3_aa: CASSNRLVANTGELFF
cdr3_nt: TGTGCCAGCAGCAACCGACTAGTCGCGAACACCGGGGAGCTGTTTTTT

j_call: TRBJ2-3
v_call: TRBV10-3
clone_size: NA
d_call: TRBD2
cdr3_aa: CAIRAGGLVGPDTQYF
cdr3_nt: TGTGCCATCAGGGCTGGGGGACTAGTCGGCCCAGATACGCAGTATTTT

j_call: TRBJ2-5
v_call: TRBV2
clone_size: NA
d_call: NA
cdr3_aa: CASREQGLGQETQYF
cdr3_nt: TGTGCCAGCCGAGAGCAGGGACTGGGGCAAGAGACCCAGTACTTC

j_call: TRBJ2-1
v_call: TRBV6-5
clone_size: NA
d_call: NA
cdr3_aa: CASSYELRGEQFF
cdr3_nt: TGTGCCAGCAGTTACGAACTTAGGGGTGAGCAGTTCTTC